This is a list of T cell receptor beta chains from one sample in a study of preoperative IRX-2 immunotherapy in early breast cancer. Repertoires were generated with immunoSEQ multiplex PCR, while TCRdb's copy carries only in-frame clones and drops some. The profile shows about 38,000 clones, 82% of them singletons. The sample here was lymph node tissue, taken after IRX-2 immunotherapy. The receptors derive from a human donor with breast cancer. Each CDR3 is given without its conserved first and last residue. The size field is filled for only some rows; it gives once, few, many or a size class.

.	TRBJ1-4	TRBV7-1	13	ASSSSTVPPEKLF
few	TRBJ2-6	TRBV18	13	ASSPGISGANVLT
.	TRBJ1-5	TRBV19	14	ASSIGRRRGYQPQH
few	TRBJ1-4	TRBV30	15	AWSVDWGTATNEKLF
.	TRBJ1-1	TRBV19	13	ASSGTGGVGTEAF
once	TRBJ2-2	TRBV30	14	AWRIAGGRHTGELF
.	TRBJ1-2	TRBV6-8	12	ASSYAGEILDYT
.	TRBJ2-7	TRBV18	14	ASSPPGGGTVYEQY
.	TRBJ1-1	TRBV5-1	14	ASSLAGAGGNTEAF
.	TRBJ1-5	TRBV6-8	10	ASSYGRQVVH
.	TRBJ1-2	TRBV11-3	13	ASTLGGQTRYGYT
.	TRBJ2-1	TRBV7-1	15	ASSSTAGQATTNEQF
once	TRBJ2-6	TRBV29-1	14	SVPTEGQTGANVLT
once	TRBJ1-2	TRBV1	10	ASSQDFDAYT
few	TRBJ2-5	TRBV15	12	ATSRDQGQETQY
.	TRBJ2-1	TRBV19	12	ASSIVGSNNEQF
.	TRBJ2-7	TRBV7-1	11	ASFPVGAYEQY
.	TRBJ2-2	TRBV19	15	ASSILAGGPGTGELF
.	TRBJ2-3	TRBV6-8	11	ASRGRGTDTQY
once	TRBJ2-1	TRBV7-1	15	ASSLNPQGTPYNEQF
few	TRBJ2-2	TRBV6-8	15	ASSIELAGANTGELF
.	TRBJ1-1	TRBV7-5	17	ASSLGLWGGLDKRTEAF
.	TRBJ2-7	TRBV6-8	12	ASTPGQGSYEQY
once	TRBJ2-3	TRBV5-1	13	ASSSTVSGADTQY
once	TRBJ2-7	TRBV6-8	14	ASSYAGQGSFYEQY
few	TRBJ2-1	TRBV19	13	ASNEGARGGAPQF
.	TRBJ1-2	TRBV7-7	14	ASSFGPGEINYGYT
.	TRBJ1-1	TRBV11-3	15	ASSQTGGTKGNTEAF
.	TRBJ2-5	TRBV22-1	13	ASSEQGPPQETQY
.	TRBJ1-1	TRBV5-1	13	ASSLGDRVQRGAF
.	TRBJ1-6	TRBV7-7	13	ASSYRGGPGSPLH
.	TRBJ1-5	TRBV30	12	AWSVTTANQPQH
few	TRBJ2-3	TRBV11-3	13	ASSLDLFITDTQY
.	TRBJ1-2	TRBV6-4	9	ASRGNYGYT
.	TRBJ2-5	TRBV6-8	14	ASSDPGTFYRETQY
.	TRBJ2-2	TRBV6-8	14	ASSYWSDTYTGELF
.	TRBJ2-6	TRBV11-3	16	ASSRGRGGGSGANVLT
.	TRBJ1-2	TRBV11-3	12	ASSLEQGAGGYT
.	TRBJ2-3	TRBV11-3	13	ASRAVPQSRDTQY
.	TRBJ1-5	TRBV29-1	12	SVVLAGNYQPQH
once	TRBJ1-2	TRBV10-3	13	AISESGRVSEGYT
.	TRBJ1-2	TRBV28	14	ASSLSGSGGWGGYT
.	TRBJ2-7	TRBV6-8	12	ASSFKTGPLKQY
once	TRBJ2-7	TRBV28	13	ASSVPGQGYGEQY
.	TRBJ2-1	TRBV6-8	14	ASSYSTGNSYNEQF